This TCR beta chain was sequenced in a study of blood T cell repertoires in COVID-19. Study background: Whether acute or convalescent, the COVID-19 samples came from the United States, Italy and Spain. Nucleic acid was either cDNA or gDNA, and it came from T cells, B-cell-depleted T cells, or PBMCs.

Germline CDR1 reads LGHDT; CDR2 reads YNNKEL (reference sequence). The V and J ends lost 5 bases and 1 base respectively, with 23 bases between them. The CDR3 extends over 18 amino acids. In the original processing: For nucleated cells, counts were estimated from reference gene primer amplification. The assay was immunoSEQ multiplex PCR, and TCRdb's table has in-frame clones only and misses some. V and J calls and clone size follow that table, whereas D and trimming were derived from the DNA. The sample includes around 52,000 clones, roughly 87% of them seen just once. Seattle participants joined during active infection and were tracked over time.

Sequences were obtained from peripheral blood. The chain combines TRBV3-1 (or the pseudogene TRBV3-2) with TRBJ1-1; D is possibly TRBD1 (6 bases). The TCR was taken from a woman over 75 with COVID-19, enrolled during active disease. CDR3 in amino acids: CASSAQGRGGGRNTEAFF. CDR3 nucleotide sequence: TGTGCCAGCAGCGCACAAGGTAGGGGGGGCGGACGGAACACTGAAGCTTTCTTT.